The source of this TCR beta chain is a study of blood T cell repertoires in COVID-19. This CDR3 is 15 amino acids long. From germline, CDR1 is SGHDT and CDR2 YYEEEE. The trim removed 3 bases at V and 3 bases at J, leaving 3 bases unmatched. Cohorts were assigned according to the clinical history that participants reported. The assay was immunoSEQ multiplex PCR, and TCRdb's table has in-frame clones only and misses some. The top ten hold around 19% of the sample, which has about 170,000 clones, roughly 78% seen once. This clonotype was obtained from a woman aged 70-85 years in a cohort exposed to, infected with or recovered from COVID-19 (not recorded which). The rearrangement joins TRBV5-6 to TRBJ1-6; TRBD1 aligns across 7 bases. The sample taken for sequencing was PBMCs or T cells enriched from blood (not recorded which). The CDR3 nucleotides are TGTGCCAGCAGCTGGGGGACAGTCTATAATTCACCCCTCCACTTT. This translates into CASSWGTVYNSPLHF.